This TCR beta chain stems from a study of T cells in Graves' hyperthyroidism and ophthalmopathy. CDR1 is SNHLY, CDR2 FYNNEI, per germline. V was pared by 5 bases and J by 6 bases, with 11 bases between. This CDR3 contains 13 residues. From more than 9.5 ml of fresh peripheral blood, PBMCs were isolated. Amplification targeted TCR beta CDR3 regions from RNA transcripts. TCR CDR3 regions were first amplified by RT-PCR with HTBI primers. In TCRdb, the multiplex PCR reads were re-called with MiXCR into one record per CDR3 protein. Among fewer than 900,000 distinct CDR3 sequences listed, roughly 20% were seen once. This clonotype was observed many times.

The sequenced sample was blood. The V and J genes are TRBV2 and TRBJ2-1; D possibly corresponds to TRBD1 (6 bases). This receptor was taken from a woman in her fifties or sixties with Graves' hyperthyroidism that later progressed to Graves' ophthalmopathy. The CDR3 sequence: CASSWDTSNEQFF. CDR3 nucleotide sequence: TGTGCCAGCAGTTGGGACACCTCCAATGAGCAGTTCTTC.